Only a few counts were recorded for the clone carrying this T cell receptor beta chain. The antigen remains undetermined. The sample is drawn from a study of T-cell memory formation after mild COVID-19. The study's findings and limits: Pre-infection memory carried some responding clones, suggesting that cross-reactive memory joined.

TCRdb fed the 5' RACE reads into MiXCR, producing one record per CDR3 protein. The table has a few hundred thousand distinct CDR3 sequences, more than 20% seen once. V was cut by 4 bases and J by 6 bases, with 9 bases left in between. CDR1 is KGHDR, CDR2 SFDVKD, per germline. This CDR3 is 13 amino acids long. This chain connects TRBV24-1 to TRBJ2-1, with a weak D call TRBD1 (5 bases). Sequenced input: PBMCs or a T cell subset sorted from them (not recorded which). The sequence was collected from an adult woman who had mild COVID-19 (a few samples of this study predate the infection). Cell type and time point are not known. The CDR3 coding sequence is TGTGCCACCAGTGAAAGTGGGGCCAATGAGCAGTTCTTC. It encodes CATSESGANEQFF.